This T cell receptor beta chain was captured in a study of blood T cell repertoires in COVID-19 (dated by TCRdb to about 2020). Regarding the complete study: Collaborator samples came from the United States, Italy and Spain and covered acute and convalescent phases of COVID-19. The prospective study material was composed of cDNA or gDNA derived from T cells, B-cell-depleted T cells, or PBMCs. Sample metadata almost always included a de-identified subject ID, COVID-19 status, age in years and sex. Where HLA class I and class II types were available, the types were taken from metadata supplied by the sample provider, not from assay-based typing. The repertoires were released in a freely available public database meant as a resource for research on the immune response to SARS-CoV-2. The samples were drawn from two sources: the first 160 participants of the ongoing ImmuneRACE study, and 1,200 or so subjects contributed by 6 global collaborators. Deeply sampled blood TCRbeta repertoires from subjects exposed to, actively infected with, or recovered from COVID-19 were included in the dataset.

With regard to this clone: The antigen it recognizes is unknown. Qualities for individual bases were not recorded, and no much larger clone is one base off.

What the work shows at the level of the full study, not this receptor alone: Clinical and demographic metadata were provided uncurated, with the amount varying by source and participant.

Whole blood was collected in K2EDTA tubes by collaborating institutions according to the institutions' own protocols. For TCRbeta analysis, collaborators shipped samples in one of three forms: frozen whole blood, isolated PBMCs, or DNA extracted from either of those sample types. The junction shows trimming of 8 bases on V and 1 base on J, and the gene matches do not reach 18 bases of it. The CDR3 runs 18 amino acids, cysteine and phenylalanine included. The entry retains the CDR3 DNA only, 54 bases that are in frame from base 1. From the germline V gene, CDR1 is SNHLY and CDR2 is FYNNEI. The immunoSEQ Assay, a bias-controlled multiplex PCR, was used to amplify TCRbeta CDR3 regions from genomic DNA. The source study handled its data this way. Nucleated cell counts per sample were estimated from amplification of reference gene primers within the assay. To quantify the absolute abundance of each unique TCRbeta CDR3 rearrangement, sequence reads were collapsed and filtered. For each sample, productive Simpson clonality was calculated by taking the square root of Simpson's diversity index across productive rearrangements. Not all clones reach the TCRdb copy of this immuneACCESS table, which keeps in-frame sequences only. Checked studies attribute under half of the gap to unresolved V genes and leave the rest unexplained. V and J calls and clone size follow that table, whereas D and trimming were derived from the DNA. The sample yields approximately 300,000 clones; around four fifths were counted once. 4.1% of the sample comes from the top ten.

The rearranged segments are TRBV2 and TRBJ1-1; 8 central bases correspond to TRBD1. This TCR came from a woman in her forties or fifties with active or convalescent COVID-19. Sequencing was done on a sample of peripheral blood. The CDR3 protein sequence reads: CASPTLRTGPVPNTEAFF. The DNA reads TGTGCCAGCCCTACCCTAAGGACAGGGCCCGTACCGAACACTGAAGCTTTCTTT.